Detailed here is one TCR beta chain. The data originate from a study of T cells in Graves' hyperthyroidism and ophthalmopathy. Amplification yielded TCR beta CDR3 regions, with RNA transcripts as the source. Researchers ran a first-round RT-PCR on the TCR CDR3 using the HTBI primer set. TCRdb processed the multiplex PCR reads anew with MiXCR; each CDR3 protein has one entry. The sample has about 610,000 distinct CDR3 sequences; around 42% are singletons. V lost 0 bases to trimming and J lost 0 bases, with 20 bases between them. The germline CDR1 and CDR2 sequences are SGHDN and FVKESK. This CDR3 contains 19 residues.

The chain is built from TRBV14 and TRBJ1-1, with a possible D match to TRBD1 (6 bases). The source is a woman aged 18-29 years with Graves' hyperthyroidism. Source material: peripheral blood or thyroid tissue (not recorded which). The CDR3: CASSQDRGGHLSLNTEAFF. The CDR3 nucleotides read TGTGCCAGCAGCCAAGATCGGGGGGGACATCTTTCTTTGAACACTGAAGCTTTCTTT.